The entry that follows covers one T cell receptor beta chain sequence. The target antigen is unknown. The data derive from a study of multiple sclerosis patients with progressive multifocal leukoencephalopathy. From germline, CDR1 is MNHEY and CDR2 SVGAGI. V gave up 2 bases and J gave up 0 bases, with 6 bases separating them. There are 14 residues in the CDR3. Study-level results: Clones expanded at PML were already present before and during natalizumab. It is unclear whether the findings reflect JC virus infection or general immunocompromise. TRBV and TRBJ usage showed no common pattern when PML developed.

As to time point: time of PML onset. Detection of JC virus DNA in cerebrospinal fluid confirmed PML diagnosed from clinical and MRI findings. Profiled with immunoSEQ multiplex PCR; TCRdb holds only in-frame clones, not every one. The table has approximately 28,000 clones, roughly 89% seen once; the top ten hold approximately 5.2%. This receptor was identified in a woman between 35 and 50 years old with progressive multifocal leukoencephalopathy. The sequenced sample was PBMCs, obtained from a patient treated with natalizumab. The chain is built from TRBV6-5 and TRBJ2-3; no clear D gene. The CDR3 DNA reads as TGTGCCAGCAGTTACGCTGGGAGCACAGATACGCAGTATTTT. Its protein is CASSYAGSTDTQYF.